This T cell receptor (beta chain) is drawn from a study of Graves' ophthalmopathy and Graves' hyperthyroidism. Study-level results: In blood appeared most of the expanded thyroid clonotypes whose frequency exceeded 0.001. Prediction of ophthalmopathy progression reached about 71% sensitivity and roughly 72% specificity.

Many counts were recorded for this clonotype. Its antigen is unidentified. The CDR3 contains 16 residues. CDR1 LGHNA and CDR2 YSLEER come from the germline V gene. V was clipped by 0 bases and J by 0 bases, with 9 bases between them. The authors used Ficoll-Paque density gradient centrifugation to separate PBMCs. The input was around 9 ml of fresh peripheral blood. TCR beta CDR3 amplification used RNA transcripts. Second-round multiplex PCR came after a first-round RT-PCR that employed HTBI primers. One entry per CDR3 protein results from TCRdb running MiXCR on the multiplex PCR reads. The sample holds approximately 380,000 distinct CDR3 sequences, roughly 21% seen once.

Source material: peripheral blood. This TCR was sampled from a woman between 18 and 29 years old with stable Graves' hyperthyroidism. The rearrangement links TRBV4-3 to TRBJ1-3; D not certain. The CDR3 coding sequence is TGCGCCAGCAGCCAAGATGGCAGCTCCTCTGGAAACACCATATATTTT. This encodes CASSQDGSSSGNTIYF.